The 5 T cell receptor beta chains below all came from one sample that was sequenced in a study of patients and donors after allogeneic stem cell transplantation. TCRdb ran MiXCR on the RT-PCR reads and lists one entry per CDR3 protein. This sample has roughly 230,000 distinct CDR3 sequences, with roughly 14% found just once. The sequenced sample was blood, either unsorted or a sorted T cell fraction (not recorded which). Every receptor here comes from a human donor who was either an allogeneic HSCT recipient or a stem cell or donor lymphocyte infusion donor (not recorded which). It is not recorded whose cells these are; they may come from a transplant donor.

This clonotype was detected many times. The J gene is TRBJ1-1, the V gene TRBV7-3; a possible D gene is TRBD1 (6 bases). CDR3 size: 15 residues. V shed 5 bases and J shed 3 bases, with 16 bases lying between them. Per germline, CDR1 SGHTA and CDR2 FQGTGA. The CDR3 DNA reads TGTGCCAGCAGCCCGCGGGGGGCTACGGACACTGAAGCTTTCTTT. It specifies CASSPRGATDTEAFF. The complete variable domain, with remaining parts taken from reference TRBV7-3 and TRBJ1-1, reads GAGVSQTPSNKVTEKGKYVELRCDPISGHTALYWYRQSLGQGPEFLIYFQGTGAADDSGLPNDRFFAVRPEGSVSTLKIQRTERGDSAVYLCASSPRGATDTEAFFGQGTRLTVV.

This clonotype was observed many times. The chain is built from TRBV6-1 and TRBJ2-2; 12 nucleotides agree with TRBD2. Germline trimming cut 10 bases from V and 2 bases from J; bases unmatched to any gene: 2. This CDR3 comprises 14 residues. Germline V gene data show CDR1 as MNHNS and CDR2 as SASEGT. The CDR3 here is CATGLAGNTGELFF. The CDR3 bases are TGTGCCACAGGACTAGCGGGAAACACCGGGGAGCTGTTTTTT.

The DNA of the CDR3 is TGTGCCAGCAGCCAAGTATTCGGAGGGACTGAAGCTTTCTTT. The encoded protein is CASSQVFGGTEAFF. V is TRBV14 and J is TRBJ1-1; D call uncertain. The CDR3 consists of 14 residues. CDR1 is SGHDN, CDR2 FVKESK, per germline. The V gene lost 1 base and the J gene lost 5 bases, with 11 bases spanning the gap.

This clonotype was observed many times. This chain connects TRBV28 to TRBJ2-5; D is perhaps TRBD2 (5 bases). In germline, CDR1 is MDHEN, CDR2 SYDVKM. V was clipped by 5 bases and J by 10 bases, with 14 bases between them. The CDR3 spans 12 residues. DNA of the CDR3: TGTGCCAGCAGTCCCCCCGCCGGGGACCAGTACTTC. It encodes CASSPPAGDQYF.

The sample holds a few counts of this clonotype. The junction and the germline gene differ at one end; a read error may be behind it. The chain uses TRBV7-7 and TRBJ2-2; possibly TRBD2 for D (6 bases). Germline V lookup: CDR1 SSHAT, CDR2 FNYEAQ (reference sequence). This CDR3 is 15 amino acids long. CDR3 sequence (DNA): TGTGCTAGCAGTACTGGCGGGACCGCCACCGGGGAGCTGTTTTTT. Translation gives CASSTGGTATGELFF.